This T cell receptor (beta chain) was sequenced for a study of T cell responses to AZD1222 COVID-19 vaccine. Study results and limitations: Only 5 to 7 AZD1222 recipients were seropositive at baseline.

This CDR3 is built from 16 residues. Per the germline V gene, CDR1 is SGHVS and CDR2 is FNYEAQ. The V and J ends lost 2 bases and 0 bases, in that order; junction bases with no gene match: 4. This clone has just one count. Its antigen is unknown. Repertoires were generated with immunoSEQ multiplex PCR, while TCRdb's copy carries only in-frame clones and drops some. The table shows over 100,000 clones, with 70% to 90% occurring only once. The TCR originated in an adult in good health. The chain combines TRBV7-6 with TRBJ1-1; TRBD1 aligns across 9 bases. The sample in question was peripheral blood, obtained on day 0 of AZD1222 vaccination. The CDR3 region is CASSLTRDRVNTEAFF. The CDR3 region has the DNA TGTGCCAGCAGCTTAACCAGGGACAGGGTGAACACTGAAGCTTTCTTT.